What follows are 26 T cell receptor beta chains derived from one specimen sequenced in a study of T cell responses to AZD1222 COVID-19 vaccine. Produced via immunoSEQ multiplex PCR; TCRdb's table is partial and in-frame only. The sample gives about 140,000 clones, more than 70% of which show up once; just under 3% is in the top ten. The sequences come from peripheral blood, collected on day 0 of AZD1222 vaccination. The receptors derive from an adult in good health.

The chain is built from TRBV7-6 and TRBJ1-4; D gene ambiguous. The CDR3 loop spans 17 amino acids. The V end lost 5 bases, the J end lost 1 base, and 17 bases lay between the germline ends. In germline, CDR1 is SGHVS, CDR2 FNYEAQ. The CDR3 loop reads CASSPRGRVGTNEKLFF. In nucleotides, the CDR3 is TGTGCCAGCAGCCCCCGAGGGCGGGTTGGAACTAATGAAAAACTGTTTTTT.

This sequence joins TRBV7-9 and TRBJ1-6; 8 bases fit TRBD1. After removal of 5 bases from V and 2 bases from J, the junction contained 8 bases not matched to a gene. From germline, CDR1 is SEHNR and CDR2 FQNEAQ (reference sequence). The CDR3 runs 17 residues. CDR3 sequence reads: CASSPPTGVPYNSPLHF. CDR3 nucleotides: TGTGCCAGCAGCCCCCCGACAGGGGTCCCCTATAATTCACCCCTCCACTTT.

The chain employs TRBV9 and TRBJ1-6; D gene unclear. Germline loops: CDR1 SGDLS, CDR2 YYNGEE. Trimming took off 3 bases at V and 5 bases at J, with 12 bases between the two ends. The CDR3 length is 15 residues. CDR3 in DNA: TGTGCCAGCAGCGCCAGCTCGACCGATAATTCACCCCTCCACTTT. Protein product: CASSASSTDNSPLHF.

The CDR3 DNA sequence: TGTGCCAGCAGTACTCCCGACAGGGTCGGGGAGACCCAGTACTTC. Encoded protein: CASSTPDRVGETQYF. The gene calls are TRBV6-5 and TRBJ2-5; 7 nucleotides align to TRBD1. Per the germline V gene, CDR1 is MNHEY and CDR2 is SVGAGI. J gave up 5 bases and V 5 bases, and 11 bases lay outside the gene matches. The CDR3 is made up of 15 amino acids.

This chain connects TRBV19 to TRBJ2-2, with TRBD2 identical over 11 bases. This CDR3 comprises 15 residues. Trimming removed 7 bases from V and 6 bases from J; junction bases left unmatched: 7. CDR1 is LNHDA, CDR2 SQIVND, per germline (reference sequence). CDR3 in amino acids: CASIETSGASGELFF. CDR3 sequence (DNA): TGTGCCAGTATTGAGACTAGCGGGGCGTCCGGGGAGCTGTTTTTT.

The chain carries TRBV4-3 and TRBJ1-5; no clear D. The CDR3 is 14 residues long. Trimming removed 3 bases from V and 0 bases from J, with 6 bases in between. Per germline, CDR1 LGHNA and CDR2 YSLEER. In DNA form, the CDR3 reads TGCGCCAGCAGCCATGCCTTTAGCAATCAGCCCCAGCATTTT. This translates into CASSHAFSNQPQHF.

This clone was detected once. This chain connects TRBV3-1 (or the pseudogene TRBV3-2) to TRBJ2-7; 7 positions match TRBD2. Germline assignment: CDR1 LGHDT and CDR2 YNNKEL (reference sequence). J was trimmed by 2 bases and V by 0 bases; bases with no gene match: 10. The CDR3 has 17 residues. The CDR3 nucleotides read TGTGCCAGCAGCCAAGATAGTGGCGCAGGGAGGGCCTACGAGCAGTACTTC. Translation gives CASSQDSGAGRAYEQYF.

This chain links TRBV9 with TRBJ2-1; tentatively, D is TRBD1 (6 bases). Germline CDR1 reads SGDLS; CDR2 reads YYNGEE. This CDR3 contains 15 residues. V lost 3 bases to trimming and J lost 2 bases, with 12 bases between them. The CDR3 DNA reads TGTGCCAGCAGCGCCCGGGACACCACCTACAATGAGCAGTTCTTC. The encoded protein is CASSARDTTYNEQFF.

V gene TRBV6-1 combines with J gene TRBJ1-4, with D possibly TRBD1 on 5 matching bases. The germline V and J ends were trimmed by 4 bases and 0 bases, with 12 bases remaining between them. The CDR3 totals 16 residues. Germline CDR1 reads MNHNS; CDR2 reads SASEGT. The DNA for the CDR3 is TGTGCCAGCAGTGCCCACGGGGCTCCAACTAATGAAAAACTGTTTTTT. Amino acid sequence: CASSAHGAPTNEKLFF.

The chain links TRBV12-3 or TRBV12-4 to TRBJ1-4; D call uncertain. The V and J ends lost 6 bases and 3 bases respectively, with 5 bases between them. The CDR3 runs to 12 residues. In DNA, the CDR3 is TGTGCCAGCAGCTACGCTAATGAAAAACTGTTTTTT. It is translated as CASSYANEKLFF.

The CDR3 loop is CASSPLRGNQPQHF. DNA for the CDR3: TGTGCCAGCTCACCACTCCGGGGCAATCAGCCCCAGCATTTT. The V and J genes are TRBV18 and TRBJ1-5; D gene ambiguous. Germline values: CDR1 KGHSH, CDR2 LQKENI. V was pared by 1 base and J by 2 bases, with 6 bases between. The CDR3 has 14 residues.

The V call is TRBV3-1 (or the pseudogene TRBV3-2), the J call TRBJ2-1, with 15 positions matching TRBD2. J lost 7 bases, V lost 2 bases, and 18 bases had no gene match. This CDR3 contains 21 residues. Germline lookup yields CDR1 LGHDT and CDR2 YNNKEL (reference sequence). CDR3 residues: CASSQSTWGTSGGLFGNEQFF. The CDR3 nucleotides are TGTGCCAGCAGCCAATCCACCTGGGGGACTAGCGGGGGGTTATTCGGTAATGAGCAGTTCTTC.

The genes are TRBV21-1 and TRBJ2-5; the table assigns TRBD2, which was not confirmed against the DNA. TRBV21-1 is recorded as a pseudogene. The CDR3 spans 14 residues. CDR3 in DNA: TGTGCCAGCAGCAAAGTCGGGAGGCAAGAGACCCAGTACTTC. This codes for CASSKVGRQETQYF.

The J gene is TRBJ1-2, the V gene TRBV27; 9 bases agree with TRBD1. This CDR3 comprises 15 residues. The germline CDR1 and CDR2 sequences are MNHEY and SMNVEV (reference sequence). Trimming cost V 6 bases and J 5 bases; bases outside gene matches: 10. CDR3 in amino acids: CASSMGQGFRYGYTF. CDR3 DNA: TGTGCCAGCAGCATGGGACAGGGCTTTCGGTATGGCTACACCTTC.

This clone was observed a few times. The rearrangement links TRBV18 to TRBJ1-4; 7 nucleotides align to TRBD1. The CDR3 runs 13 residues. Looked up from germline, CDR1 is KGHSH and CDR2 is LQKENI. V shed 6 bases, J shed 5 bases, and the junction held 3 bases outside the gene matches. DNA for the CDR3: TGTGCCAGCTCCATCAGGGGGAATGAAAAACTGTTTTTT. It encodes CASSIRGNEKLFF.

J is TRBJ2-7 and V is TRBV4-1; D is unresolved. This CDR3 has 13 amino acids. Germline values: CDR1 MGHRA, CDR2 YSYEKL. The V gene lost 5 bases and the J gene lost 0 bases, with 8 bases spanning the gap. The CDR3 DNA is TGCGCCAGCAGCGGGATCCTCTCCTACGAGCAGTACTTC. Protein product: CASSGILSYEQYF.

The CDR3 sequence: CASSLVPPYNEQFF. The CDR3 DNA sequence: TGTGCCAGCAGCTTAGTTCCCCCCTACAATGAGCAGTTCTTC. The chain employs TRBV7-2 and TRBJ2-1; D is unresolved. The germline V and J ends were trimmed by 1 base and 2 bases, with 6 bases remaining between them. This CDR3 has 14 residues. Germline V gives CDR1 SGHTA, CDR2 FQGNSA.

This chain links TRBV4-3 with TRBJ2-2, with 12 nucleotides matching TRBD2. CDR3 size: 16 residues. From germline, CDR1 is LGHNA and CDR2 YSLEER. Germline trimming cut 2 bases from V and 4 bases from J; bases unmatched to any gene: 2. The CDR3: CASSQPGLAGTGELFF. DNA of the CDR3: TGCGCCAGCAGCCAACCGGGACTAGCGGGCACCGGGGAGCTGTTTTTT.

V usage is TRBV7-2 and J usage is TRBJ2-7, with TRBD2 as a possible D gene (6 bases). Trimming removed 2 bases from V and 2 bases from J, with 7 bases in between. Germline CDR1 reads SGHTA; CDR2 reads FQGNSA. This CDR3 region has 13 residues. The CDR3 region is CASSLRGAYEQYF. CDR3 DNA sequence: TGTGCCAGCAGCTTACGCGGGGCCTACGAGCAGTACTTC. The variable domain in full, with the rest retrieved from reference TRBV7-2 and TRBJ2-7, is GAGVSQSPSNKVTEKGKDVELRCDPISGHTALYWYRQSLGQGLEFLIYFQGNSAPDKSGLPSDRFSAERTGGSVSTLTIQRTQQEDSAVYLCASSLRGAYEQYFGPGTRLTVT.

This chain uses TRBV6-2 or TRBV6-3 with TRBJ2-1; 10 nucleotides line up with TRBD2. Trimming took 1 base from V and 5 from J; bases not matched to a gene: 14. The length of the CDR3 is 19 residues. Germline V gene data show CDR1 as MNHEY and CDR2 as SVGEGT. Written as DNA, the CDR3 is TGTGCCAGCAGTTACTATAACCACCCTAGCGGGGGCTTAGACAATGAGCAGTTCTTC. It encodes CASSYYNHPSGGLDNEQFF.

The chain links TRBV7-6 to TRBJ2-7; TRBD2 aligns across 14 bases. V lost 5 bases, J lost 4 bases, and 7 bases stayed unmatched. This CDR3 region has 16 residues. The germline CDR1 and CDR2 sequences are SGHVS and FNYEAQ. This CDR3 reads CASSLGTSGSIYEQYF. The DNA of the CDR3 is TGTGCCAGCAGCCTAGGGACTAGCGGGAGTATTTACGAGCAGTACTTC.

The chain combines TRBV9 with TRBJ2-5; 12 positions match TRBD2. Germline V gene lookup returns CDR1 SGDLS and CDR2 YYNGEE. This CDR3 is built from 17 residues. J gave up 4 bases and V 3 bases, and 10 bases lay outside the gene matches. As DNA, the CDR3 is TGTGCCAGCAGCGGAGGACTAGCGGGGCTGGCCCTAGAGACCCAGTACTTC. It specifies CASSGGLAGLALETQYF.

The rearrangement uses TRBV27 and TRBJ1-2; 9 bases line up with TRBD1. Germline V gives CDR1 MNHEY, CDR2 SMNVEV (reference sequence). J lost 5 bases, V lost 6 bases, and 13 bases had no gene match. This CDR3 has 16 amino acids. The CDR3 sequence: CASRLWVTGTGYGYTF. The CDR3 nucleotides read TGTGCCAGCAGGCTATGGGTAACCGGGACAGGGTATGGCTACACCTTC.

The CDR3 DNA reads TGTGCCAGCGGGGGGGACAGGGAGATCAACACTGAAGCTTTCTTT. Its protein product is CASGGDREINTEAFF. The chain uses TRBV5-4 and TRBJ1-1, with 9 bases lining up with TRBD1. The length of the CDR3 is 15 residues. In germline, CDR1 is SGHNT, CDR2 YYREEE (reference sequence). V lost 7 bases, J lost 2 bases, and 9 bases stayed unmatched.

The chain is built from TRBV4-1 and TRBJ1-5; no definite D call. Trimming took 1 base from V and 6 from J, leaving 7 bases between them. Per germline, CDR1 MGHRA and CDR2 YSYEKL. This CDR3 comprises 13 residues. The CDR3, as DNA: TGCGCCAGCAGCCAAGCTGGCACTCAGCCCCAGCATTTT. Translated: CASSQAGTQPQHF.

V is TRBV5-8 and J is TRBJ1-2; 10 bases are shared with TRBD1. The V gene's germline CDR1 is SGHTS and CDR2 YDEGEE. The CDR3 runs 16 residues. The V segment lost 0 bases and the J segment 7 bases; nucleotides outside the gene matches: 9. The CDR3 spells CASSLAGQGFRGGYTF. CDR3 sequence (DNA): TGTGCCAGCAGCTTGGCGGGACAGGGGTTTCGGGGTGGCTACACCTTC.